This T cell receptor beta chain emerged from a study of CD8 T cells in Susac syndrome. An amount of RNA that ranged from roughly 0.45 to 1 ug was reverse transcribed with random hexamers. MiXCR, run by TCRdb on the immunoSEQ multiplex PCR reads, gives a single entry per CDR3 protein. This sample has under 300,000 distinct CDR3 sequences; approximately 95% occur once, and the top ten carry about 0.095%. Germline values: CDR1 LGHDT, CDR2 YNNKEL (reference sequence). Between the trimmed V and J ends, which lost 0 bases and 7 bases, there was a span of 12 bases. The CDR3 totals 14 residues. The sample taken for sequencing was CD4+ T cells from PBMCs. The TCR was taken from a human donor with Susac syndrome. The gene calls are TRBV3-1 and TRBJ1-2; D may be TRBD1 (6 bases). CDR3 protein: CASSQEAGASGYTF. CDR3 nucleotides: TGTGCCAGCAGCCAAGAGGCGGGGGCTTCTGGCTACACCTTC. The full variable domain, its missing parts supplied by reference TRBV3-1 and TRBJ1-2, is DTAVSQTPKYLVTQMGNDKSIKCEQNLGHDTMYWYKQDSKKFLKIMFSYNNKELIINETVPNRFSPKSPDKAHLNLHINSLELGDSAVYFCASSQEAGASGYTFGSGTRLTVV.